The rows below give T cell receptor beta chains drawn from one sample of a study of control samples from healthy donors and cancer patients. Only in-frame clones appear in the TCRdb table, and some are missing; sequencing was by immunoSEQ multiplex PCR. The profile covers some 130,000 clones, with around 92% appearing a single time and around 2.1% taken by the ten largest. Material for sequencing was blood. These receptors came from a woman between 45 and 60 years old in good health. CDR3s include the opening cysteine and the closing phenylalanine or tryptophan. A D gene is named only where the DNA matches it firmly. Only some rows state a clone size, as once, few, many or a class for expanded clones.

J: TRBJ2-1
D: -
size: -
V: TRBV19
DNA: TGTGCCAGTAGTATAAGCGGTTACAATGAGCAGTTCTTC
CDR3: CASSISGYNEQFF

J: TRBJ2-5
D: -
size: -
V: TRBV30
DNA: TGTGCCTGGAGTACAGGGATCCAAGAGACCCAGTACTTC
CDR3: CAWSTGIQETQYF

J: TRBJ2-3
D: -
size: -
V: TRBV19
DNA: TGTGCCAGTAGCGTGACAAGCACAGATACGCAGTATTTT
CDR3: CASSVTSTDTQYF

J: TRBJ2-3
D: -
size: -
V: TRBV18
DNA: TGTGCCAGCTCACCACTTCACTTTACAGATACGCAGTATTTT
CDR3: CASSPLHFTDTQYF

J: TRBJ2-2
D: -
size: -
V: TRBV11-3
DNA: TGTGCCAGCAGCTTAGTTTTCGCCGGGGAGCTGTTTTTT
CDR3: CASSLVFAGELFF

J: TRBJ2-7
D: TRBD2
size: -
V: TRBV18
DNA: TGTGCCAGCTCACCACCGGGTTCGACTAGCAGCAGGGTCAGCGAGCAGTACTTC
CDR3: CASSPPGSTSSRVSEQYF

J: TRBJ2-1
D: -
size: -
V: TRBV5-1
DNA: TGCGCCAGCAGACACCCAAAGGGTATCTATGAGCAGTTCTTC
CDR3: CASRHPKGIYEQFF

J: TRBJ1-6
D: -
size: once
V: TRBV7-9
DNA: TGTGCCAGCAGCTTTTCCAGGGATTATGATTCACCCCTCCACTTT
CDR3: CASSFSRDYDSPLHF

J: TRBJ1-2
D: TRBD1
size: -
V: TRBV27
DNA: TGTGCCAGCAGTTTCCTCGACAGGGTCGGCGGCTACACCTTC
CDR3: CASSFLDRVGGYTF

J: TRBJ2-3
D: -
size: -
V: TRBV5-1
DNA: TGCGCCAGCAGCTTGGTTGGAGATACGCAGTATTTT
CDR3: CASSLVGDTQYF

J: TRBJ2-1
D: TRBD1
size: -
V: TRBV5-1
DNA: TGCGCCAGCAGCCTGGGGGGGACAGGGGCGATTCATGAGCAGTTCTTC
CDR3: CASSLGGTGAIHEQFF

J: TRBJ2-2
D: -
size: -
V: TRBV19
DNA: TGTGCCAGTAGCCATCCCCGGGAAACCGGGACCGGGGAGCTGTTTTTT
CDR3: CASSHPRETGTGELFF

J: TRBJ1-5
D: -
size: -
V: TRBV28
DNA: TGTGCCAGCAGTCCCCTGGGCAAGGTTGGGTCCAAGAAAAATCAGCCCCAGCATTTT
CDR3: CASSPLGKVGSKKNQPQHF

J: TRBJ1-1
D: -
size: few
V: TRBV5-5
DNA: TGTGCCAGCTTAGAGAACACTGAAGCTTTCTTT
CDR3: CASLENTEAFF

J: TRBJ1-1
D: -
size: -
V: TRBV4-2
DNA: TGTGCCAGCACCTCGCGGGCCACAAACACTGAAGCTTTCTTT
CDR3: CASTSRATNTEAFF

J: TRBJ2-2
D: TRBD1
size: -
V: TRBV7-8
DNA: TGTGCCAGCAGCTTAGTCTTCGGCAGGGGGCGAACCGGGGAGCTGTTTTTT
CDR3: CASSLVFGRGRTGELFF